This T cell receptor (beta chain) was captured in a study of T cells after yellow fever vaccination (dated by TCRdb to between 2018 and 2021). About the full investigation: The SMART-Seq v4 Ultra Low Input RNA kit was used to prepare libraries from fractions with low cell numbers. To track T-cell clones before and after primary and booster YFV17D yellow fever vaccination, bulk TCR alpha and beta repertoires were sequenced longitudinally. The cohort comprised two healthy male donors, one aged 18 to 29 and one aged 30 to 40 years. Blood samples were taken at several timepoints before and after primary and secondary immunization, and bulk PBMC replicates and cell subsets were isolated. The paper's findings and limits, for the study overall: Only a couple of donors were included in the study, so the extent to which the findings can be generalized is limited. After the booster, most of the clones that had expanded following primary vaccination were detected again (around 97% of CD4 and around 88% of CD8), which suggests that memory was broadly maintained. FACS-sorted repertoires could contain abundant contaminating clonotypes from the bulk population, so computational filtering was required. A small share of clonotypes was detected in both CD4 and CD8 compartments, with the overlap likely arising from convergent recombination. The secondary T-cell response was weaker than the primary response but faster, peaking on day 5 instead of day 15.

The cysteine opens and the phenylalanine closes a CDR3 of 14 amino acids. Only CDR3 DNA remains: 42 bases, in frame from the first base. Based on the germline V gene, the CDR1 and CDR2 sequences are SNHLY and FYNNEI. V gives up 2 bases and J gives up 1 base, and the segment between their germline ends measures 9 bases. What the treatment or condition label conveys for this sample: live attenuated yellow fever vaccine strain. Two biological replicates of bulk PBMCs were collected at each blood-draw timepoint. PBMCs were isolated from peripheral blood using a standard Ficoll-Paque protocol. RNA was extracted with TriZol from bulk PBMCs, CD4 and CD8 fractions, and dextramer-positive and dextramer-negative fractions. This clonotype was recorded only once. The clone's antigen remains unknown. One base away there is no much larger clone; base qualities are not given. One read offers little support. TCR cDNA was synthesized by 5'RACE template switching, which introduced a universal primer site and unique molecular identifiers. cDNA synthesis was primed from both the TCR alpha and TCR beta constant segments. Libraries were amplified in two PCR steps, with sample barcodes and sequencing adapters added in the second step. Sequencing of libraries was done on Illumina HiSeq 2500 (2x100 bp) or NovaSeq (2x150 bp). Processing in the source paper ran as follows. MIGEC handled demultiplexing of reads and collapsing into UMI consensus sequences, while MiXCR performed V(D)J alignment. Vaccine-responding clonotypes were defined with edgeR using replicate PBMC samples, requiring FDR below 0.01 and a log2 fold change above 5 up to day 15. CD4 or CD8 identity was assigned to each bulk clonotype according to whether the clonotype was present at higher abundance in the sequenced CD4 repertoire or the sequenced CD8 repertoire. In-frame beta chains were kept once TCRdb had trimmed the public reads at Q25 with fastp and called clones with MiXCR. CDR3 protein duplicates are merged, each entry listing the most common genes and DNA. For this entry, the V and J calls and clone size follow TCRdb and not the study's own pipeline. The sample has more than 450,000 distinct CDR3 sequences on record, 21% of them singletons. The top ten hold approximately 15% of the sample.

The V and J segments used are TRBV2 and TRBJ2-7, with TRBD1 as a weak D call on 6 bases. The receptor was derived from a man between 18 and 35 years old who received the YFV17D yellow fever vaccine. The sequencing here drew on PBMCs, taken 21 days after the first yellow fever vaccination. The CDR3: CASSEQGISYEQYF. The DNA sequence is given as TGTGCCAGCAGTGAACAGGGGATTTCCTACGAGCAGTACTTC.